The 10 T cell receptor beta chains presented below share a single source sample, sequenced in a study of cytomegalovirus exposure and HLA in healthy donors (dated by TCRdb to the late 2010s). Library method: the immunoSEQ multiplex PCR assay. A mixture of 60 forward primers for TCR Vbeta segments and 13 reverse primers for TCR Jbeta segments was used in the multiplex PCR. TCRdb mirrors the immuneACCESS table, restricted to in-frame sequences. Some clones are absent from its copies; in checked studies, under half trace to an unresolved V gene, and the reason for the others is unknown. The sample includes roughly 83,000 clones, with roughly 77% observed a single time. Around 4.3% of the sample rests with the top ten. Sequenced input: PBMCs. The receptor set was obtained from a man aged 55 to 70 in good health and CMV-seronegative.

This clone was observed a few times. The CDR3 nucleotides are TGTGCCAGCAGTGACTCGGCTAGCGGGGGGGCAGGGCAGTTCTTC. Its translation: CASSDSASGGAGQFF. This chain uses TRBV6-4 with TRBJ2-1, with TRBD2 matching over 12 bases. Losses at the gene ends were 0 bases for V and 12 bases for J; bases not matched to a gene: 6. The CDR3 covers 15 residues. CDR1 is MRHNA, CDR2 SNTAGT, per germline.

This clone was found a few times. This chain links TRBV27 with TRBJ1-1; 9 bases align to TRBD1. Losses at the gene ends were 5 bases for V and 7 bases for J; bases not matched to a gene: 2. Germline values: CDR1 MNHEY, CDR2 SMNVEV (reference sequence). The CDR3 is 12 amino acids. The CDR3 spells CASSRTGDEAFF. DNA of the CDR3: TGTGCCAGCAGTCGGACAGGGGATGAAGCTTTCTTT.

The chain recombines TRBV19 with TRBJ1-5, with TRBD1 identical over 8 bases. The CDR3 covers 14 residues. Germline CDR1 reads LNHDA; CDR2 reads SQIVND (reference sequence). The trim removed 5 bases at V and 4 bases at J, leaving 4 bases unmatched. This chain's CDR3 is CASSSTGGNQPQHF. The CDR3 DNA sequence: TGTGCCAGTAGTTCAACAGGGGGGAATCAGCCCCAGCATTTT.

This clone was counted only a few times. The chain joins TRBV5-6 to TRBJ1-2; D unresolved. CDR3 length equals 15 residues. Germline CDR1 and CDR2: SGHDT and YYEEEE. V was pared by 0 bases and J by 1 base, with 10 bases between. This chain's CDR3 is CASSLDSYFNYGYTF. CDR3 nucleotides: TGTGCCAGCAGCTTGGACAGCTACTTTAACTATGGCTACACCTTC.

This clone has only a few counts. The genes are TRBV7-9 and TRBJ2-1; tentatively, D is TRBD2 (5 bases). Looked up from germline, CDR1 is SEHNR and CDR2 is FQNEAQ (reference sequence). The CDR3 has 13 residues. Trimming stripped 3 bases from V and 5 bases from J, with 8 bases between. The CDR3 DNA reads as TGTGCCAGCAGCTTCTTCGGGAACAATGAGCAGTTCTTC. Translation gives CASSFFGNNEQFF.

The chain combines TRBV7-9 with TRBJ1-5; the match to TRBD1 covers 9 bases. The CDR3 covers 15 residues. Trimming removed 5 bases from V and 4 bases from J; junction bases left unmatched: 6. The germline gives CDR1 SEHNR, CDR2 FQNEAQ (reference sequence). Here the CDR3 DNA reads TGTGCCAGCAGCCCGGACAGGGGTGGGAATCAGCCCCAGCATTTT. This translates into CASSPDRGGNQPQHF.

CDR3 sequence: CATSRGRLQYF. In DNA form, the CDR3 reads TGTGCCACCAGCAGAGGGAGACTGCAGTACTTC. The V gene is TRBV15, the J gene TRBJ2-4; no clear D gene. CDR1 LNHNV and CDR2 YYDKDF come from the germline V gene (reference sequence). V lost 1 base to trimming and J lost 13 bases, with 8 bases between them. The CDR3 runs 11 residues.

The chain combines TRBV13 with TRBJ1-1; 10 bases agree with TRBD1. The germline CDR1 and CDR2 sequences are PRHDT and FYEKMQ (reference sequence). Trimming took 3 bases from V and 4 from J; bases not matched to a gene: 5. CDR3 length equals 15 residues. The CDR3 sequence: CASSFSDRGGTEAFF. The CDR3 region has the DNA TGTGCCAGCAGCTTTTCGGACAGGGGGGGCACTGAAGCTTTCTTT.

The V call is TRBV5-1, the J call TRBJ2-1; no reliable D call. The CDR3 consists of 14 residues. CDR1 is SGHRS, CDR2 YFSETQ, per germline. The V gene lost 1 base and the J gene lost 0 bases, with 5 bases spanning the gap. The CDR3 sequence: CASSLLSSYNEQFF. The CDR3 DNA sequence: TGCGCCAGCAGCTTGCTGAGCTCCTACAATGAGCAGTTCTTC.

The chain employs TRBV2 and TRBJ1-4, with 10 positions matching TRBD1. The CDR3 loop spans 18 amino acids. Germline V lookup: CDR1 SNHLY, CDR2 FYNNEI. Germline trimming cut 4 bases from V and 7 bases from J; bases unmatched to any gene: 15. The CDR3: CASSVPRDRGIIGEKLFF. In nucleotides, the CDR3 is TGTGCCAGCAGTGTCCCCCGGGACAGGGGTATTATAGGTGAAAAACTGTTTTTT.